What follows are 15 T cell receptor beta chains derived from one specimen sequenced in a study of control samples from healthy donors and cancer patients. TCRdb keeps only in-frame clones here, not all; method: immunoSEQ multiplex PCR. The sample consists of about 110,000 clones, more than 75% of them appearing once. The material sequenced was PBMCs. The receptors derive from a woman aged 55-69 years with lung cancer.

This rearrangement joins TRBV4-3 to TRBJ2-3; D tentatively reads TRBD1 or TRBD2 (6 bases each). The V gene's germline CDR1 is LGHNA and CDR2 YSLEER. This CDR3 spans 18 amino acids. Trimming took off 6 bases at V and 2 bases at J, with 24 bases between the two ends. This CDR3 reads CASSFSIGRGPTTDTQYF. The CDR3, as DNA: TGCGCCAGCAGTTTTTCGATCGGTCGGGGGCCCACCACAGATACGCAGTATTTT.

The genes are TRBV29-1 and TRBJ1-2; D unresolved. This CDR3 spans 12 amino acids. V was trimmed by 1 base and J by 0 bases, leaving 3 bases between them. CDR1 is SQVTM and CDR2 is ANQGSEA in the germline V gene. CDR3 region: CSVEASNYGYTF. The CDR3 DNA follows: TGCAGCGTTGAAGCTTCTAACTATGGCTACACCTTC.

CDR3 in amino acids: CASSPGVVNTEAFF. The CDR3 DNA follows: TGTGCCAGCAGCCCAGGGGTGGTGAACACTGAAGCTTTCTTT. The chain is built from TRBV5-5 and TRBJ1-1, with a tentative D call TRBD1 (6 bases). The CDR3 covers 14 residues. The V end lost 4 bases, the J end lost 0 bases, and 10 bases lay between the germline ends. The V gene's germline CDR1 is SGHKS and CDR2 YYEKEE (reference sequence).

J is TRBJ2-1 and V is TRBV29-1; 11 positions agree with TRBD2. Trimming cost V 6 bases and J 6 bases; bases outside gene matches: 10. Germline CDR1 SQVTM, CDR2 ANQGSEA. There are 15 residues in the CDR3. CDR3 sequence: CSVLAGLAGLNEQFF. In nucleotides, the CDR3 is TGCAGCGTCCTGGCCGGACTAGCGGGCCTCAATGAGCAGTTCTTC.

The CDR3 loop reads CASSRPKGQAEAFF. In DNA form, the CDR3 reads TGTGCCAGCAGCCGCCCAAAAGGGCAGGCGGAAGCTTTCTTT. V gene TRBV5-4 combines with J gene TRBJ1-1; D is unresolved. The CDR3 totals 14 residues. The germline gives CDR1 SGHNT, CDR2 YYREEE (reference sequence). Trimming removed 4 bases from V and 8 bases from J, with 18 bases in between.

The chain carries TRBV14 and TRBJ2-1; D is possibly TRBD2 (6 bases). The V gene lost 3 bases and the J gene lost 7 bases, with 19 bases spanning the gap. Germline V gene sequence: CDR1 SGHDN, CDR2 FVKESK. The CDR3 runs to 16 residues. The CDR3 region has the DNA TGTGCCAGCAGCCATTCTTTGGGAAAAGGAGGGAATGAGCAGTTCTTC. It yields the protein CASSHSLGKGGNEQFF.

The V gene is TRBV6-8, the J gene TRBJ2-2, with D perhaps TRBD1 or TRBD2 (5 bases each). The length of the CDR3 is 15 residues. V lost 9 bases and J lost 6, with 20 bases in between. Germline V gives CDR1 MNHGY, CDR2 SAAAGT. The CDR3 sequence: CARPRRELLPGELFF. The CDR3 region has the DNA TGTGCCAGGCCGCGCAGGGAGCTTCTCCCCGGGGAGCTGTTTTTT.

As DNA, the CDR3 is TGTGCCAGCAGCTTGGATGTCAGGGCGGACAATGAGCAGTTCTTC. Its translation: CASSLDVRADNEQFF. The rearrangement joins TRBV5-5 to TRBJ2-1; possibly TRBD1 for D (5 bases). The germline V gene encodes CDR1 SGHKS and CDR2 YYEKEE (reference sequence). The CDR3 length is 15 residues. V lost 0 bases and J 5 bases, leaving 12 bases between the germline ends.

Here the CDR3 DNA reads TGCGCCAGCAGCTTGGCTGGCGGGAGTACGGGGGAGCAGTTCTTC. It specifies CASSLAGGSTGEQFF. The chain links TRBV5-1 to TRBJ2-1, with 7 positions matching TRBD2. Trimming cost V 0 bases and J 10 bases; bases outside gene matches: 10. The CDR3 is 15 amino acids. CDR1 and CDR2 (germline): SGHRS, YFSETQ.

The chain carries TRBV3-1 (or the pseudogene TRBV3-2) and TRBJ2-3; 11 positions match TRBD2. V lost 0 bases and J lost 0; bases outside the gene matches: 8. The CDR3 length is 19 residues. Germline values: CDR1 LGHDT, CDR2 YNNKEL (reference sequence). The CDR3 DNA sequence: TGTGCCAGCAGCCAAGAATCTTCGACTAGCGGGGTTAGCACAGATACGCAGTATTTT. Encoded protein: CASSQESSTSGVSTDTQYF.

The chain employs TRBV24-1 and TRBJ2-2; the D is unclear. The CDR3 covers 19 residues. The V gene lost 0 bases and the J gene lost 0 bases, with 16 bases spanning the gap. From germline, CDR1 is KGHDR and CDR2 SFDVKD. The CDR3 region has the DNA TGTGCCACCAGTGATTTGCCGAATGGTATCAGCTCGAACACCGGGGAGCTGTTTTTT. It encodes CATSDLPNGISSNTGELFF.

This rearrangement joins TRBV7-8 to TRBJ1-2, with D hard to call. The V gene's germline CDR1 is SGHVS and CDR2 FQNEAQ. The CDR3 totals 15 residues. V was cut by 0 bases and J by 7 bases, with 15 bases left in between. The CDR3 region has the DNA TGTGCCAGCAGCTTAGCGTGGTCAGGTCCTGCTGGCTACACCTTC. Translated: CASSLAWSGPAGYTF.

In DNA form, the CDR3 reads TGCGCCAGCAGCCTCACGACCGGGACTTCGAAATTCTACGAGCAGTACTTC. Translation gives CASSLTTGTSKFYEQYF. This chain connects TRBV5-1 to TRBJ2-7; the D gene is possibly TRBD2 (6 bases). This CDR3 contains 17 residues. CDR1 SGHRS and CDR2 YFSETQ come from the germline V gene. Trimming removed 4 bases from V and 3 bases from J, with 23 bases in between.

The sample holds one count of this clone. The same CDR3 is also encoded by other DNA sequences in this sample. The chain uses TRBV25-1 and TRBJ2-5; 7 nucleotides align to TRBD1. The CDR3 runs to 13 residues. Unmatched junction bases numbered 5, after V lost 6 bases and J lost 4 bases. Looked up from germline, CDR1 is MGHDK and CDR2 is SYGVNS. The CDR3 bases are TGTGCCAGCAGCCGGCGGACAGGAGAGACCCAGTACTTC. It translates to CASSRRTGETQYF.

CDR3 loop: CASSVMRLAGSTDTQYF. CDR3 bases: TGTGCCAGCAGCGTTATGAGACTAGCGGGAAGCACAGATACGCAGTATTTT. This sequence joins TRBV2 and TRBJ2-3, with 11 bases identical to TRBD2. The CDR3 length is 17 residues. Germline-derived CDR1 and CDR2 are SNHLY and FYNNEI. Losses at the gene ends were 6 bases for V and 0 bases for J; bases not matched to a gene: 8.